This entry describes one T cell receptor beta chain. Its antigen remains unidentified. The CDR3 extends over 14 amino acids. CDR1 is SGHVS and CDR2 is FNYEAQ in the germline V gene. Trimming stripped 2 bases from V and 5 bases from J, with 13 bases between. Expressed TCRB transcripts were sequenced after all isolated RNA was converted to cDNA. Sequencing was performed with immunoSEQ multiplex PCR; in TCRdb, only in-frame clones are kept and a portion is missing. The table shows hundreds of thousands of clones, with roughly a tenth occurring only once. The record originates from a study of beta chain features in type 1 diabetes. Study-level information: Over all samples combined, some 110 million sorted cells were examined.

Study outcomes and limitations: People with Type 1 diabetes carried modestly yet significantly shorter TCRB CDR3s in all four CD4+ subsets.

The clonotype was recovered from a man aged 30 to 39 with type 1 diabetes. V and J are TRBV7-6 and TRBJ2-7; tentative D call: TRBD1 (6 bases). The sample consisted of central memory CD4+ T cells from blood. The CDR3 loop reads CASSLQDSFDEQYF. As DNA, the CDR3 is TGTGCCAGCAGCTTACAGGACAGCTTCGACGAGCAGTACTTC.